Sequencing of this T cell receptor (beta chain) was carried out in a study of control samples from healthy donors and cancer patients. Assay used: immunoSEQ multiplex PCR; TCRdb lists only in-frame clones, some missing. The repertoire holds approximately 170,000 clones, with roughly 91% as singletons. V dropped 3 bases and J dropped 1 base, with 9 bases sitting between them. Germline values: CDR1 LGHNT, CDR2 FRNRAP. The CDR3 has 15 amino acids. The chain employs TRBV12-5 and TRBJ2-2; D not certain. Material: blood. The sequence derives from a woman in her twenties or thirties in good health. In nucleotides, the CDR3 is TGTGCTAGTGGTTTAGGTCAGCGGAACACCGGGGAGCTGTTTTTT. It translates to CASGLGQRNTGELFF.